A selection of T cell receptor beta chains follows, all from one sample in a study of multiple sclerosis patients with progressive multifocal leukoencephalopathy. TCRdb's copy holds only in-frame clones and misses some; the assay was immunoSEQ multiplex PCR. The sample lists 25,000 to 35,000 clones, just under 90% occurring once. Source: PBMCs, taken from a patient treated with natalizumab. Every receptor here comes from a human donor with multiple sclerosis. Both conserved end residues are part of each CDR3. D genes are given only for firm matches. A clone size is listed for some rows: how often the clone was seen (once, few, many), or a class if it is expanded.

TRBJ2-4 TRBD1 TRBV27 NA CASSPWTGPAKNIQYF TGTGCCAGCAGTCCCTGGACAGGCCCCGCCAAAAACATTCAGTACTTC
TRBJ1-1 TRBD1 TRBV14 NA CASSQRRDRGRTEAFF TGTGCCAGCAGCCAACGCCGGGACAGGGGGCGGACTGAAGCTTTCTTT
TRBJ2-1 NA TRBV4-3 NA CASSQGGVYNEQFF TGCGCCAGCAGCCAAGGGGGTGTTTACAATGAGCAGTTCTTC
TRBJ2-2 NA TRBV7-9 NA CASSGPRTQEAGELFF TGTGCCAGCAGCGGACCCAGGACACAGGAGGCCGGGGAGCTGTTTTTT
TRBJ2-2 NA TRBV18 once CASSENTGELFF TGTGCCAGCTCCGAGAACACCGGGGAGCTGTTTTTT
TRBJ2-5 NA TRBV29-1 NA CSVEGKIDQETQYF TGCAGCGTTGAAGGAAAGATAGACCAAGAGACCCAGTACTTC
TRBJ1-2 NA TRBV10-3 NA CAISQGVNYGYTF TGTGCCATCTCTCAGGGAGTTAACTATGGCTACACCTTC
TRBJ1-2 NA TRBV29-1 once CSVPGGSAGGYTF TGCAGCGTCCCCGGGGGCTCCGCGGGAGGCTACACCTTC
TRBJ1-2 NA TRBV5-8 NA CASSSTGTGGYTF TGTGCCAGCAGTTCTACAGGGACGGGTGGCTACACCTTC
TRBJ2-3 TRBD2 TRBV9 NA CASSVEAGDSTDTQYF TGTGCCAGCAGCGTAGAAGCGGGAGACAGCACAGATACGCAGTATTTT
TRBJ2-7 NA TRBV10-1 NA CASSPETVSYEQYF TGCGCCAGCAGCCCCGAGACAGTTTCCTACGAGCAGTACTTC
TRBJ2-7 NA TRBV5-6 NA CASSSGPLRNYEQYF TGTGCCAGCAGCTCCGGGCCCCTCCGAAATTACGAGCAGTACTTC
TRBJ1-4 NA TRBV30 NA CAWSRQATNEKLFF TGTGCCTGGAGTCGACAGGCAACTAATGAAAAACTGTTTTTT
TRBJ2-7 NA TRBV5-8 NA CASSLEGRRLRAVDF TGTGCCAGCAGCTTGGAGGGCAGGCGGCTACGAGCAGTTGACTTC
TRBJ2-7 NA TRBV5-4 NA CASSSRESSYEQYF TGTGCCAGCAGCTCCAGGGAGAGCTCCTACGAGCAGTACTTC
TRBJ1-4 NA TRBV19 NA CASSPTNEKLFF TGTGCCAGTAGCCCAACTAATGAAAAACTGTTTTTT
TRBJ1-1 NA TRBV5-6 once CASSPLKGLGTEAFF TGTGCCAGCAGCCCACTAAAGGGGTTGGGTACTGAAGCTTTCTTT
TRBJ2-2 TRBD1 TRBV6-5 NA CASSYSQGATGELFF TGTGCCAGCAGTTACTCGCAGGGGGCCACCGGGGAGCTGTTTTTT
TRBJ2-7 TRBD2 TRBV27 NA CASSLGTSATYEQYF TGTGCCAGCAGTCTGGGGACTAGCGCTACCTACGAGCAGTACTTC
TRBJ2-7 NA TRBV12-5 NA CASAPGAPDRRSYEQYF TGTGCCAGTGCTCCGGGGGCCCCGGACAGGAGATCCTACGAGCAGTACTTC
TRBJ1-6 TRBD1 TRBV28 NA CASSGQGAGNSPLHF TGTGCCAGCAGTGGTCAGGGGGCAGGTAATTCACCCCTCCACTTT
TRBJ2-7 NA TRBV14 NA CASSRAVHNEEQYF TGTGCCAGCAGCCGGGCGGTACATAACGAGGAGCAGTACTTC
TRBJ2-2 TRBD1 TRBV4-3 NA CASSHEEARGRTGELFF TGCGCCAGCAGCCACGAAGAGGCGAGGGGGCGAACCGGGGAGCTGTTTTTT
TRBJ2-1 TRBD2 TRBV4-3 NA CASSLTSGRDNEQFF TGCGCCAGCAGCCTAACTAGCGGGAGGGACAATGAGCAGTTCTTC
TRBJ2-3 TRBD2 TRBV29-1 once CSVPPRAGGTDTQYF TGCAGCGTCCCGCCTAGAGCGGGGGGCACAGATACGCAGTATTTT
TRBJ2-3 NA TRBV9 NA CASSVAGVQTDTQYF TGTGCCAGCAGCGTAGCGGGAGTACAGACAGATACGCAGTATTTT
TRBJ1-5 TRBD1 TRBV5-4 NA CASSLGGGQDQPQHF TGTGCCAGCAGCTTGGGAGGGGGCCAGGATCAGCCCCAGCATTTT
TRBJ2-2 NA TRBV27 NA CASSLLGGTGELFF TGTGCCAGCAGTCTCCTAGGGGGGACCGGGGAGCTGTTTTTT
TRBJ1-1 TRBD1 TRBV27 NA CATAIRGRVGGPTEAFF TGTGCCACAGCAATTAGGGGGCGAGTGGGGGGGCCCACTGAAGCTTTCTTT
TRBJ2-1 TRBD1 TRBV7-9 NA CASSDRTGKTQSIYNEQFF TGTGCCAGCAGCGACAGGACAGGAAAAACCCAATCGATCTACAATGAGCAGTTCTTC
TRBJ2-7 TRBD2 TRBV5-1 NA CASSLRTSGSVHEQYF TGCGCCAGCAGCCTTCGGACTAGCGGGAGTGTCCACGAGCAGTACTTC
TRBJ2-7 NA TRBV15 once CATSREHGGDEQYF TGTGCCACCAGCAGAGAACACGGCGGGGACGAGCAGTACTTC
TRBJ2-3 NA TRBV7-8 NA CASSTTDTQYF TGTGCCAGCAGTACCACAGATACGCAGTATTTT
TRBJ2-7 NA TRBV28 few CASSPTPPPTYEQYF TGTGCCAGCAGTCCTACTCCCCCACCTACCTACGAGCAGTACTTC
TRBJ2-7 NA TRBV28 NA CASRRWTGPYEQYF TGTGCCAGCAGGCGATGGACGGGACCCTACGAGCAGTACTTC
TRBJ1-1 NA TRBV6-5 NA CASIVGMNTEAFF TGTGCCAGCATTGTAGGAATGAACACTGAAGCTTTCTTT
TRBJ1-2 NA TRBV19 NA CASKRGGFGPNYGYTF TGTGCCAGTAAAAGAGGGGGATTCGGTCCCAACTATGGTTACACCTTC
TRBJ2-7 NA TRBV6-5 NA CASRRDGSSSYEQYF TGTGCCAGCAGGAGGGACGGATCTTCCTCCTACGAGCAGTACTTC
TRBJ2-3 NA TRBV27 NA CASSPDWRGITDTQYF TGTGCCAGCAGTCCGGACTGGAGAGGTATCACGGATACGCAGTATTTT
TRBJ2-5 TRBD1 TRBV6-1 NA CASRSGTVQETQYF TGTGCCAGCAGGTCCGGGACAGTCCAAGAGACCCAGTACTTC
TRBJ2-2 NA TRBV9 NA CASSADLDGELFF TGTGCCAGCAGCGCAGATCTGGATGGGGAGCTGTTTTTT
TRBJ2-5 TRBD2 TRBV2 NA CASSEMASGSKETQYF TGTGCCAGCAGTGAAATGGCTAGCGGGTCGAAAGAGACCCAGTACTTC
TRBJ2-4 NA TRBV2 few CASRRERSGIQYF TGTGCCAGCCGCAGGGAGCGATCCGGCATTCAGTACTTC
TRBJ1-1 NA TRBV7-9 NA CASRITGGNTEAFF TGTGCCAGCAGAATTACTGGGGGGAACACTGAAGCTTTCTTT
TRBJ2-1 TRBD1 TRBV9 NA CASSPLTRTGVPYNEQFF TGTGCCAGCAGCCCCTTGACCCGGACAGGGGTTCCCTACAATGAGCAGTTCTTC
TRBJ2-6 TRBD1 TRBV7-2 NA CASSPLGQGATGANVLTF TGTGCCAGCAGTCCCCTCGGTCAGGGGGCAACTGGGGCCAACGTCCTGACTTTC
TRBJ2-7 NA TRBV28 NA CASSLSLLSSYEQYF TGTGCCAGCAGTTTATCCCTTCTGTCCAGCTACGAGCAGTACTTC
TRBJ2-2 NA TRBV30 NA CAWTRDTGELFF TGTGCCTGGACTAGGGACACCGGGGAGCTGTTTTTT
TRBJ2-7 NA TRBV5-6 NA CASSWEESYEQYF TGTGCCAGCAGCTGGGAAGAATCCTACGAGCAGTACTTC
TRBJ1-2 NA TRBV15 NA CATSRDPLGNYGYTF TGTGCCACCAGCAGAGATCCCCTGGGGAACTATGGCTACACCTTC
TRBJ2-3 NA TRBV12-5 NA CASGLVRSTDTQYF TGTGCTAGTGGTTTGGTACGTAGCACAGATACGCAGTATTTT